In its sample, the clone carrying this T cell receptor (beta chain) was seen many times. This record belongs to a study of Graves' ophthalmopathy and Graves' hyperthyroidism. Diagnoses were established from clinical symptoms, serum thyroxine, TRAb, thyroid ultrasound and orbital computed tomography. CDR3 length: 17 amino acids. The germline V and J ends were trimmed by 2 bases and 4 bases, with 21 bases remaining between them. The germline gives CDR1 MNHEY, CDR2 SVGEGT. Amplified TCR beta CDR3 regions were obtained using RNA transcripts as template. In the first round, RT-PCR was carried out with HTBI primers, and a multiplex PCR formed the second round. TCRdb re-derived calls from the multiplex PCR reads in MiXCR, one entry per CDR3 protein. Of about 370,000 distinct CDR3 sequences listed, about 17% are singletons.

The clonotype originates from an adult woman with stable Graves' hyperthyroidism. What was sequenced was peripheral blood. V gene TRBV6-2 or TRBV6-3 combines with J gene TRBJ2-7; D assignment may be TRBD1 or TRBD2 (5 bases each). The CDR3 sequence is CASSYGTIGADPYEQYF. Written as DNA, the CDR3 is TGTGCCAGCAGTTACGGGACGATCGGTGCGGACCCTTACGAGCAGTACTTC.